This TCR beta chain appears in the sequencing data of a study of vaccination effects on CD4 cells after COVID-19 (dated by TCRdb to between 2021 and 2023). Background for the entire study: The ViraFEST assay stimulated PBMC with viral peptide pools and then used TCR sequencing to identify antigen-specific CD4+ T cell clonotypes by expansion. Across the study, the median time from the second dose to post-vaccine sampling was 72 days (range 14 to 241). Under 2.5 million PBMC per well were cultured with 10 ug/ml peptides in IMDM containing 5% human AB serum, roughly 9.5 IU/ml IL-2 and gentamicin. SARS-CoV-2 spike-specific CD4+ TCR repertoires from before and after mRNA vaccination were compared in COVID-19 convalescent patients and in infection-naive vaccine recipients. Cultures from other donors in the study were sequenced using the Oncomine TCR Beta short-read assay on an Illumina iSeq 100. Altogether, around eleven COVID-19 convalescent patients and 4 SARS-CoV-2-naive healthy vaccine recipients made up the full study. General findings and caveats noted by the study authors: Marked clonal contraction was observed in both infection-induced and vaccine-induced clones at late post-vaccination timepoints, consistent with waning T cell responses. Limitations of the study were the small number of convalescent patients and the absence of early post-infection timepoints. In healthy vaccine recipients, vaccine-induced clones were almost all SARS-CoV-2 mono-reactive, with only 1 of 255 being cross-reactive with common cold coronaviruses.

A word on this clone: No antigen is known for it. Per-base quality was not reported, and no clone a single base away is much larger than it.

The CDR3 sequence holds 18 residues, the cysteine and phenylalanine included. The sequence is cut down to CDR3 DNA, 54 bases in frame from base 1. Per the germline V gene (reference sequence), LNHDA is the CDR1 and SQIVND is the CDR2. Germline trimming amounts to 3 bases on V and 0 bases on J, with 10 as the count of junction bases outside the gene matches. Library prep was done by the immunoSEQ multiplex PCR assay. TCR beta CDR3 sequencing was performed on DNA from the cultured, isolated CD4+ T cells. The published analysis was carried out like this. Non-productive TCR sequences were discarded, and reads were trimmed to the CDR3 region, with only CDR3s of 7 or more amino acids retained. The MANAFEST web app was used to pick out antigen-specific clonotypes by comparing their expansion in peptide wells with that in reference cultures. For clones to be considered positive, expansion at FDR<0.05 versus reference and all other wells, an odds ratio above 5, and a frequency above 0.1% in two replicate wells were required. Cross-reactive clonotypes were defined as significantly expanded in SARS-CoV-2 spike wells and in at least one common cold coronavirus spike condition. Using the stringdist R package, CDR3 similarity was measured by Levenshtein distance, and unrooted trees were constructed with ape in R 3.6.1. TCRdb holds this immuneACCESS table with in-frame rearrangements only. Some clones are missing; in checked studies, unresolved V genes explain under half, and the rest has no known cause. For V, J and clone size, that table is used; D and trimming come from the DNA. The sample includes approximately 47,000 clones, with about 70% observed a single time. The ten largest make up 6.5% to 9% of the sample.

After around ten days of culture, CD4+ T cells were isolated with the EasySep CD4+ T cell isolation kit. Each participant got two doses of an mRNA SARS-CoV-2 vaccine, either BNT162b2 or mRNA-1273. None of the healthy vaccine recipients had a prior SARS-CoV-2 infection, which was confirmed by nucleocapsid antibody tests that came back negative both before and after vaccination. On days 3 and 7, half of the culture medium was replaced with fresh IL-2-containing medium. Unless noted otherwise, every peptide stimulation condition was grown in triplicate wells. Using Ficoll-Paque Plus gradient centrifugation, PBMC were separated from whole blood and then either used fresh or cryopreserved at -140C. The QIAamp micro DNA kit was used to extract genomic DNA from the cultured CD4+ T cells.

The V and J segments used are TRBV19 and TRBJ1-3; 8 bases in the middle match TRBD1. The receptor comes from a human donor who received a COVID-19 vaccine. The sample in question was CD4+ T cells from PBMCs cultured without peptide, obtained after COVID-19 vaccination. DNA sequence: TGTGCCAGTAGTATCAGGCAGGGGGCTCCCGTCTCTGGAAACACCATATATTTT. Its translation reads: CASSIRQGAPVSGNTIYF.